This T cell receptor (beta chain) was profiled in a study of cytomegalovirus exposure and HLA in healthy donors. Findings of the study overall: V- and J-gene trimming of TCR beta was linked (in a later analysis) to a missense DCLRE1C variant.

The CDR3 sequence is 15 residues long. Trimming left V 2 bases short and J 2 bases short, with 11 bases between. Germline CDR1 and CDR2: SGDLS and YYNGEE. Of note for this clone: What it binds is unknown.

PCR primers comprised 60 Vbeta and 13 Jbeta primers. This table comes from immunoSEQ multiplex PCR, and its TCRdb copy is limited to in-frame clones, with some not included. The table lists under 150,000 clones, approximately 70% of them singletons. The sequence was obtained from a human donor in good health. V is TRBV9 and J is TRBJ2-1; D might be TRBD1 (5 bases). Source material: PBMCs. This CDR3 is CASSVWQGTYNEQFF. The DNA for the CDR3 is TGTGCCAGCAGCGTGTGGCAGGGCACCTACAATGAGCAGTTCTTC.